This is a list of T cell receptor beta chains from one sample in a study of T cell responses to AZD1222 COVID-19 vaccine. TCRdb's table, derived via immunoSEQ multiplex PCR, lists solely in-frame clones and lacks some. The sample shows 95,000 to 100,000 clones, about 81% of them seen only once. The source was peripheral blood, collected 28 days after the second AZD1222 dose. Source of these receptors: an adult who received the AZD1222 COVID-19 vaccine. The CDR3 runs from the conserved cysteine through the conserved F or W. D genes are given only for firm matches. Clone sizes are given selectively: once, few, many, or a class where the clone is expanded.

D gene	J gene	V gene	clone size	CDR3 protein	CDR3 DNA
-	TRBJ2-7	TRBV20-1	-	CSASPEREQYF	TGCAGTGCTAGTCCCGAACGCGAGCAGTACTTC
-	TRBJ2-7	TRBV11-2	-	CASTRPSGPYEQYF	TGTGCCAGCACCCGTCCCAGCGGCCCTTACGAGCAGTACTTC
-	TRBJ2-7	TRBV27	-	CASSTPRAEGGSYEQYF	TGTGCCAGCAGTACACCCCGTGCGGAGGGGGGGAGCTACGAGCAGTACTTC
-	TRBJ2-5	TRBV5-1	-	CASSVSGGGETQYF	TGCGCCAGCAGTGTTAGCGGAGGGGGGGAGACCCAGTACTTC
TRBD1	TRBJ1-2	TRBV15	-	CATSRDKDRVYGYTF	TGTGCCACCAGCAGAGATAAGGACAGGGTCTATGGCTACACCTTC
TRBD2	TRBJ2-1	TRBV7-2	once	CASSLVAGLNNEQFF	TGTGCCAGCAGCTTAGTAGCGGGATTGAACAATGAGCAGTTCTTC
-	TRBJ1-4	TRBV18	-	CASSPLSRATNEKLFF	TGTGCCAGCTCACCTTTGTCGAGGGCAACTAATGAAAAACTGTTTTTT
TRBD1	TRBJ2-1	TRBV11-2	-	CASSILWGQGTDEQFF	TGTGCCAGCAGCATCCTCTGGGGACAGGGAACGGATGAGCAGTTCTTC
-	TRBJ1-5	TRBV7-8	few	CASSSISRGQPQHF	TGTGCCAGCAGCTCGATCTCAAGGGGGCAGCCCCAGCATTTT
-	TRBJ1-1	TRBV29-1	-	CSVEDQEKGEAFF	TGCAGCGTTGAAGATCAAGAGAAAGGGGAAGCTTTCTTT
-	TRBJ1-2	TRBV3-1/TRBV3-2	few	CASSWEQRGYTF	TGTGCCAGCAGCTGGGAGCAGAGGGGCTACACCTTC
-	TRBJ1-5	TRBV19	-	CASSMAGDQPQHF	TGTGCCAGTAGTATGGCGGGAGATCAGCCCCAGCATTTT
-	TRBJ1-2	TRBV5-1	-	CASSLGQRGGYTF	TGCGCCAGCAGCTTGGGACAGAGAGGGGGCTACACCTTC
-	TRBJ1-1	TRBV9	-	CASSVGPENTEAFF	TGTGCCAGCAGCGTCGGGCCTGAGAACACTGAAGCTTTCTTT
-	TRBJ2-7	TRBV19	-	CASSIGGNSEQYF	TGTGCCAGTAGTATAGGGGGAAACAGCGAGCAGTACTTC
TRBD1	TRBJ2-5	TRBV23-1	-	CASSLRYRDREETQYF	TGCGCCAGCAGTCTTCGCTATAGGGACAGGGAAGAGACCCAGTACTTC
TRBD1	TRBJ1-5	TRBV2	once	CASGGQLNQPQHF	TGTGCCAGCGGGGGACAGCTGAATCAGCCCCAGCATTTT
-	TRBJ2-7	TRBV6-5	-	CASSPARYEQYF	TGTGCCAGCAGCCCCGCTCGCTACGAGCAGTACTTC
-	TRBJ1-1	TRBV6-5	-	CASSYGMNTEAFF	TGTGCCAGCAGTTACGGTATGAACACTGAAGCTTTCTTT
-	TRBJ2-2	TRBV7-9	-	CASSPIWGPSTGELFF	TGTGCCAGCAGCCCGATTTGGGGGCCGAGCACCGGGGAGCTGTTTTTT
-	TRBJ2-1	TRBV15	-	CATSRVPPARLSYNEQFF	TGTGCCACCAGCAGAGTACCCCCGGCTAGACTATCCTACAATGAGCAGTTCTTC
TRBD1	TRBJ1-1	TRBV4-1	-	CASKLQGDTEAFF	TGCGCCAGCAAGCTACAGGGGGATACTGAAGCTTTCTTT
TRBD1	TRBJ1-1	TRBV19	-	CASSRSGGASEAFF	TGTGCCAGTAGTAGGTCAGGGGGCGCCTCTGAAGCTTTCTTT
TRBD2	TRBJ2-3	TRBV5-1	-	CASSQETSGRPGDTQYF	TGCGCCAGCAGCCAGGAGACTAGCGGGAGGCCTGGGGATACGCAGTATTTT
-	TRBJ2-7	TRBV27	-	CASSLSKTGTGMGEQYF	TGTGCCAGCAGTCTCTCGAAAACCGGGACGGGGATGGGGGAGCAGTACTTC
-	TRBJ1-3	TRBV4-1	once	CASSQGIAGNTIYF	TGCGCCAGCAGCCAAGGCATCGCTGGAAACACCATATATTTT
-	TRBJ1-2	TRBV5-1	-	CASSSTGQSFNYGYTF	TGCGCCAGCAGCTCCACCGGCCAGTCCTTTAACTATGGCTACACCTTC
-	TRBJ1-1	TRBV7-2	-	CASSLGGQGGIAFF	TGTGCCAGCAGCTTAGGAGGACAAGGTGGAATTGCTTTCTTT
TRBD1	TRBJ1-1	TRBV11-3	-	CASSRDRGGTEAFF	TGTGCCAGCAGCCGCGACAGGGGTGGCACTGAAGCTTTCTTT
-	TRBJ2-6	TRBV6-2/TRBV6-3	-	CASSYSRDGAPGANVLTF	TGTGCCAGCAGTTACTCGCGGGACGGGGCGCCTGGGGCCAACGTCCTGACTTTC
-	TRBJ2-3	TRBV7-7	-	CASSQLQGSGQYF	TGTGCCAGCAGCCAATTACAGGGTTCCGGGCAGTATTTT
TRBD1	TRBJ1-5	TRBV5-5	-	CASSPGWDRGYQPQHF	TGTGCCAGCAGCCCAGGGTGGGACAGGGGTTATCAGCCCCAGCATTTT
-	TRBJ1-6	TRBV2	-	CASVLSSYNSPLHF	TGTGCCAGCGTCTTGAGCTCCTATAATTCACCCCTCCACTTT
TRBD1	TRBJ1-2	TRBV18	-	CASSPPGGRRTGNNYGYTF	TGTGCCAGCTCACCCCCCGGTGGTAGAAGGACAGGGAATAACTATGGCTACACCTTC
TRBD1	TRBJ1-2	TRBV5-1	-	CASSLFAGQGVHGYTF	TGCGCCAGCAGCTTGTTTGCGGGACAGGGGGTCCATGGCTACACCTTC
-	TRBJ1-1	TRBV5-1	-	CASSDRLNTEAFF	TGCGCCAGCAGCGACAGATTGAACACTGAAGCTTTCTTT
-	TRBJ1-5	TRBV5-1	few	CASSLEPGLGPQHF	TGCGCCAGCAGCTTGGAGCCAGGCTTGGGGCCCCAGCATTTT
TRBD1	TRBJ1-5	TRBV5-1	-	CASSPGTGIKQPQHF	TGCGCCAGCTCTCCCGGGACAGGTATTAAACAGCCCCAGCATTTT
TRBD2	TRBJ2-7	TRBV6-5	-	CASNPPGGRAHEQYF	TGTGCCAGCAACCCCCCTGGCGGGAGGGCCCACGAGCAGTACTTC
-	TRBJ2-2	TRBV27	-	CATRGRPNTGELFF	TGTGCCACCCGAGGGAGGCCGAACACCGGGGAGCTGTTTTTT
TRBD1	TRBJ2-2	TRBV29-1	few	CSARTGGDTGELFF	TGCAGCGCTCGGACAGGGGGTGACACCGGGGAGCTGTTTTTT
TRBD1	TRBJ2-2	TRBV11-1	-	CASSLALRQGDGELFF	TGTGCCAGCAGCTTAGCGCTCCGGCAGGGGGACGGGGAGCTGTTTTTT
-	TRBJ2-1	TRBV10-1	-	CASSEGGKGEQFF	TGCGCCAGCAGTGAGGGTGGTAAGGGGGAGCAGTTCTTC
TRBD1	TRBJ2-7	TRBV6-6	-	CASKIGQGATYEQYF	TGTGCCAGCAAGATAGGACAGGGGGCTACCTACGAGCAGTACTTC
-	TRBJ1-6	TRBV2	-	CASSARREGNKISYNSPLHF	TGTGCCAGCAGCGCACGTAGGGAAGGGAACAAAATCTCCTATAATTCACCCCTCCACTTT